This TCR beta chain stems from a study of cytomegalovirus exposure and HLA in healthy donors. Study-level points and caveats: Being productive about 90% or about 30% of the time was typical of most TCR beta V segments in an earlier analysis. In a later analysis, TCR beta V- and J-gene trimming was associated with a missense DCLRE1C variant. A few chains linked to CMV were shown in vitro to be specific for CMV antigens.

This clone is a singleton in its sample. As yet, its antigen is unknown. The V gene's germline CDR1 is SGHNT and CDR2 YYREEE (reference sequence). V lost 1 base to trimming and J lost 5 bases, with 9 bases between them. CDR3 length equals 13 residues. The PCR ran on 60 Vbeta and 13 Jbeta primers. The assay was immunoSEQ multiplex PCR, and TCRdb's table has in-frame clones only and misses some. The sample includes 120,000 to 150,000 clones, 72% of them seen just once. The receptor comes from a man aged 40-49 years in good health and CMV-seronegative. Sample: PBMCs. The rearrangement joins TRBV5-4 to TRBJ1-2; D not resolved. In DNA form, the CDR3 reads TGTGCCAGCAGCTTGATCGGGGATTATGGCTACACCTTC. Encoded protein: CASSLIGDYGYTF. Looking up the rest from reference TRBV5-4 and TRBJ1-2 gives the full variable domain: ETGVTQSPTHLIKTRGQQVTLRCSSQSGHNTVSWYQQALGQGPQFIFQYYREEENGRGNFPPRFSGLQFPNYSSELNVNALELDDSALYLCASSLIGDYGYTFGSGTRLTVV.